This T cell receptor beta chain was found in a study of blood T cell repertoires in COVID-19. Study-wide context: Sites across the United States, Italy and Spain contributed samples from acute and convalescent COVID-19. From T cells, B-cell-depleted T cells, or PBMCs came the material, which was cDNA or gDNA.

V shed 5 bases, J shed 14 bases, and the junction held 5 bases outside the gene matches. CDR3 size: 11 residues. Germline-derived CDR1 and CDR2 are SGHVS and FQNEAQ. Followed longitudinally, the Seattle patients had been enrolled during active infection. As originally analysed: How many nucleated cells were present was estimated from reference gene primer amplification. Produced via immunoSEQ multiplex PCR; TCRdb's table is partial and in-frame only. Clone size and V and J calls were adopted from that table, with D and trimming inferred from the DNA. This sample carries roughly 200,000 clones, approximately 80% of them seen once, and the ten largest clones take about 11%.

The chain links TRBV7-8 to TRBJ2-1; TRBD2 agrees at 8 bases. The material sequenced was peripheral blood. This TCR was sampled from a woman aged 40 to 49 with COVID-19, enrolled during active disease. This chain's CDR3 is CASSPREVKFF. CDR3 nucleotides: TGTGCCAGCAGCCCGCGGGAGGTGAAGTTCTTC. Full variable domain (missing parts from reference TRBV7-8 and TRBJ2-1): GAGVSQSPRYKVAKRGQDVALRCDPISGHVSLFWYQQALGQGPEFLTYFQNEAQLDKSGLPSDRFFAERPEGSVSTLKIQRTQQEDSAVYLCASSPREVKFFGPGTRLTVL.